The 24 T cell receptor beta chains in this list originate from one sample, sequenced in a study of T cell responses to AZD1222 COVID-19 vaccine. TCRdb's table, derived via immunoSEQ multiplex PCR, lists solely in-frame clones and lacks some. The data contain 120,000 or so clones, around 84% of them singletons. The source material was peripheral blood, sampled 28 days after the second AZD1222 dose. Receptors were obtained from an adult who received the AZD1222 COVID-19 vaccine.

The chain is built from TRBV24-1 and TRBJ1-5; TRBD1 aligns across 7 bases. From germline, CDR1 is KGHDR and CDR2 SFDVKD. V gave up 11 bases and J gave up 5 bases; unmatched junction bases: 5. This CDR3 has 12 residues. The CDR3 nucleotides read TGTGCCAGCACAACAGGGGATCAGCCCCAGCATTTT. This codes for CASTTGDQPQHF.

A remark on this clone: One junction end does not reproduce the germline sequence, and a read error may be involved. V gene TRBV12-3 or TRBV12-4 combines with J gene TRBJ2-7; D is unclear. CDR3 size: 11 residues. CDR3 nucleotide sequence: TGTGCCAGCAGTTCCGGATTGGGCCCAAACTTC. Amino acid sequence: CASSSGLGPNF.

The chain has TRBV10-2 and TRBJ2-3; unclear D gene. Germline values: CDR1 WSHSY, CDR2 SAAADI. This CDR3 spans 16 amino acids. The V and J ends lost 1 base and 1 base respectively, with 12 bases between them. The CDR3 bases are TGCGCCAGCAGTGAGTTTGTGGGAAGGGGCACAGATACGCAGTATTTT. Its protein is CASSEFVGRGTDTQYF.

The V gene is TRBV7-8, the J gene TRBJ2-1; TRBD1 agrees at 7 bases. J was trimmed by 2 bases and V by 2 bases; bases with no gene match: 3. Per germline, CDR1 SGHVS and CDR2 FQNEAQ. This CDR3 comprises 15 residues. The chain's CDR3 is CASSLRDSPYNEQFF. The CDR3 nucleotides read TGTGCCAGCAGCTTACGGGACAGTCCCTACAATGAGCAGTTCTTC.

The chain has TRBV21-1 and TRBJ2-3; the table's D gene call, TRBD2, was not cross checked with the DNA. TRBV21-1 is recorded as a pseudogene. This CDR3 spans 16 amino acids. The DNA for the CDR3 is TGTGCCAGCAGCAAATGCAGGACTAAAAACGCGGATACGCAGTATTTT. This sequence encodes CASSKCRTKNADTQYF.

The chain is built from TRBV5-1 and TRBJ2-7; TRBD1 aligns across 8 bases. V was clipped by 0 bases and J by 9 bases; unmatched bases: 2. The CDR3 runs 12 residues. Per the germline V gene, CDR1 is SGHRS and CDR2 is YFSETQ. The CDR3 sequence is CASSLGTGPQYF. The CDR3 coding sequence is TGCGCCAGCAGCTTGGGGACAGGGCCGCAGTACTTC.

The chain uses TRBV7-8 and TRBJ2-7, with D perhaps being TRBD1 or TRBD2 (5 bases each). CDR3 size: 14 residues. Between the trimmed V and J ends, which lost 6 bases and 2 bases, there was a span of 14 bases. Germline loops: CDR1 SGHVS, CDR2 FQNEAQ. The CDR3 reads CASSHTQGAYEQYF. The CDR3 bases are TGTGCCAGCAGTCATACTCAGGGAGCCTACGAGCAGTACTTC.

This chain links TRBV10-2 with TRBJ2-1, with a weak D call TRBD2 (6 bases). The V gene's germline CDR1 is WSHSY and CDR2 SAAADI. The V end lost 7 bases, the J end lost 8 bases, and 24 bases lay between the germline ends. CDR3 length equals 16 residues. CDR3 nucleotides: TGCGCCAGCATTCAGGAGGGGCCCGTTCCCTGGGATGAGCAGTTCTTC. Translated, it gives CASIQEGPVPWDEQFF.

V and J are TRBV15 and TRBJ2-1, with TRBD1 identical over 8 bases. The CDR3 is 13 residues long. V gave up 2 bases and J gave up 6 bases; unmatched junction bases: 0. Per the germline V gene, CDR1 is LNHNV and CDR2 is YYDKDF (reference sequence). Here the CDR3 reads CATSRQGANEQFF. The CDR3 DNA reads as TGTGCCACCAGCAGACAGGGGGCCAATGAGCAGTTCTTC.

The J gene is TRBJ2-1, the V gene TRBV11-2; D perhaps matches TRBD2 (6 bases). Looked up from germline, CDR1 is SGHAT and CDR2 is FQNNGV. Trimming pared 3 bases from V and 10 bases from J, leaving 13 bases between. The CDR3 covers 13 residues. This chain's CDR3 is CASSLGNGGEQFF. Here the CDR3 DNA reads TGTGCCAGCAGCTTGGGAAATGGAGGGGAGCAGTTCTTC.

The chain links TRBV11-2 to TRBJ2-5; 14 nucleotides match TRBD2. CDR3 length: 16 residues. Germline-derived CDR1 and CDR2 are SGHAT and FQNNGV. Unmatched junction bases numbered 1, after V lost 3 bases and J lost 1 base. The chain's CDR3 is CASSLTSGRVQETQYF. In DNA form, the CDR3 reads TGTGCCAGCAGCTTGACTAGCGGGAGGGTCCAAGAGACCCAGTACTTC.

The gene calls are TRBV7-8 and TRBJ2-4; unclear D gene. Between the trimmed V and J ends, which lost 1 base and 0 bases, there was a span of 10 bases. CDR1 is SGHVS and CDR2 is FQNEAQ in the germline V gene. This CDR3 is built from 16 residues. The CDR3 DNA reads as TGTGCCAGCAGCTTAGAGGTGGATCTAGCCAAAAACATTCAGTACTTC. Protein product: CASSLEVDLAKNIQYF.

This chain joins TRBV5-1 and TRBJ2-2; 10 nucleotides match TRBD2. In germline, CDR1 is SGHRS, CDR2 YFSETQ. Trimming cost V 3 bases and J 5 bases; bases outside gene matches: 4. This CDR3 comprises 15 residues. Here the CDR3 DNA reads TGCGCCAGCAGCTGGGCTAGCGGGAGAACCGGGGAGCTGTTTTTT. This gives the protein CASSWASGRTGELFF.

This sequence joins TRBV24-1 and TRBJ2-1; TRBD2 matches at 7 bases. The V gene's germline CDR1 is KGHDR and CDR2 SFDVKD. V lost 7 bases and J lost 4; bases outside the gene matches: 9. The CDR3 consists of 15 residues. The CDR3 DNA is TGTGCCACCAGCCCCTCGGACGGGGGGTACAATGAGCAGTTCTTC. Translation: CATSPSDGGYNEQFF.

This clone was counted only a few times. The CDR3 nucleotides read TGCGCCAGCAGCCAGTCTTTGACAGGGGCAAAGCAGTACTTC. Its translation is CASSQSLTGAKQYF. The rearrangement joins TRBV4-3 to TRBJ2-7; 8 nucleotides line up with TRBD1. Germline trimming cut 3 bases from V and 8 bases from J; bases unmatched to any gene: 9. Germline-derived CDR1 and CDR2 are LGHNA and YSLEER. CDR3 length: 14 amino acids.

The chain combines TRBV7-6 with TRBJ2-7; perhaps D is TRBD1 or TRBD2 (6 bases each). Trimming removed 5 bases at V and 4 bases at J, with 18 bases between. This CDR3 comprises 15 residues. Germline-derived CDR1 and CDR2 are SGHVS and FNYEAQ. The CDR3 coding sequence is TGTGCCAGCAGCCAGGAACAGGGAGGTGGATACGAGCAGTACTTC. This translates into CASSQEQGGGYEQYF.

This chain links TRBV28 with TRBJ2-2; D unresolved. The germline V and J ends were trimmed by 5 bases and 1 base, with 11 bases remaining between them. The CDR3 extends over 15 amino acids. Germline V gene data show CDR1 as MDHEN and CDR2 as SYDVKM. CDR3 sequence reads: CASSPGGMNTGELFF. CDR3 sequence (DNA): TGTGCCAGCAGTCCCGGCGGAATGAACACCGGGGAGCTGTTTTTT.

The CDR3 DNA is TGCGCCAGCAGCCCCGCCACGCAGGGCAGAACAGATACGCAGTATTTT. Its translation: CASSPATQGRTDTQYF. The chain employs TRBV5-1 and TRBJ2-3, with D tentatively TRBD1 (5 bases). Germline CDR1 and CDR2: SGHRS and YFSETQ. V was cut by 4 bases and J by 3 bases, with 18 bases left in between. The CDR3 runs to 16 residues.

CDR3: CASSLVGTRNSPLHF. CDR3 sequence (DNA): TGTGCCAGCAGCTTAGTGGGGACAAGGAATTCACCCCTCCACTTT. The genes are TRBV13 and TRBJ1-6, with a tentative D call TRBD1 (6 bases). Trimming stripped 1 base from V and 7 bases from J, with 11 bases between. The germline CDR1 and CDR2 sequences are PRHDT and FYEKMQ (reference sequence). CDR3 length equals 15 residues.

The rearrangement uses TRBV12-5 and TRBJ2-5, with D perhaps matching TRBD1 or TRBD2 (5 bases each). Germline CDR1 is LGHNT and CDR2 is FRNRAP. The ends were cut back, 5 bases at V and 7 bases at J, with 11 bases in the middle. This CDR3 is 12 amino acids long. CDR3 DNA sequence: TGTGCTAGTGGTATCCCTGGGGGGACCCAGTACTTC. Its translation: CASGIPGGTQYF.

This clone has a single count. The rearrangement joins TRBV6-4 to TRBJ1-4, with D uncertain. The CDR3 runs to 13 residues. V was shortened by 4 bases and J by 7 bases, with 10 bases between the two germline ends. Germline CDR1 reads MRHNA; CDR2 reads SNTAGT. CDR3 DNA sequence: TGTGCCAGCAGTGTCCAAGTCGGTGAAAAACTGTTTTTT. It encodes CASSVQVGEKLFF.

The chain carries TRBV27 and TRBJ1-4, with 9 bases identical to TRBD1. The J segment lost 7 bases and the V segment lost 6 bases, leaving 3 bases of the junction unmatched. Per the germline V gene, CDR1 is MNHEY and CDR2 is SMNVEV (reference sequence). CDR3 length: 13 residues. The CDR3 sequence: CASRPGQGEKLFF. CDR3 DNA sequence: TGTGCCAGCAGACCGGGACAGGGTGAAAAACTGTTTTTT.

The V and J genes are TRBV4-3 and TRBJ1-2; TRBD1 might be the D (6 bases). The V gene lost 0 bases and the J gene lost 2 bases, with 13 bases spanning the gap. The CDR3 extends over 16 amino acids. Germline lookup yields CDR1 LGHNA and CDR2 YSLEER. CDR3 bases: TGCGCCAGCAGCCAAGATTTCGGACAGCCGAACTATGGCTACACCTTC. It codes for CASSQDFGQPNYGYTF.

This rearrangement joins TRBV11-3 to TRBJ2-1, with D perhaps matching TRBD1 or TRBD2 (6 bases each). From germline, CDR1 is SGHNT and CDR2 YENEEA. The ends were cut back, 5 bases at V and 8 bases at J, with 13 bases in the middle. This CDR3 is 13 amino acids long. The CDR3 coding sequence is TGTGCCAGCAGCACACACGGGGGCGATGAGCAGTTCTTC. This sequence encodes CASSTHGGDEQFF. The complete variable domain, with remaining parts taken from reference TRBV11-3 and TRBJ2-1, reads EAGVVQSPRYKIIEKKQPVAFWCNPISGHNTLYWYLQNLGQGPELLIRYENEEAVDDSQLPKDRFSAERLKGVDSTLKIQPAELGDSAVYLCASSTHGGDEQFFGPGTRLTVL.